This T cell receptor beta chain is from a study of long-term antiretroviral therapy in people with HIV. Study results and limitations: Spans of CDR3 length were tighter for HIV repertoires than for controls. Diversity went up after ART and still fell short of transplant donor controls. Across all time points, the repertoire was dominated by clones that expanded before ART.

Trimming removed 6 bases from V and 1 base from J, with 16 bases in between. The CDR3 loop spans 15 amino acids. CDR1 SNHLY and CDR2 FYNNEI come from the germline V gene. The immunoSEQ assay was v3.0, run at survey level. Clones were sequenced by immunoSEQ multiplex PCR, and TCRdb holds only the in-frame ones, with some missing. The repertoire holds some 30,000 clones, with approximately 90% as singletons. Comments on this clone: Its specificity is not known.

The sequence derives from a man between 18 and 35 years old with HIV. This chain uses TRBV2 with TRBJ2-7; the D call may be TRBD1 or TRBD2 (5 bases each). Sequences were derived from unsorted PBMCs, sampled 3.1 years after starting antiretroviral therapy. CDR3 loop: CASRNGDGLSYEQYF. The CDR3 DNA reads as TGTGCCAGCAGAAATGGGGACGGTTTGTCCTACGAGCAGTACTTC.